This is a list of T cell receptor beta chains from one sample in a study of T-cell reconstitution after alpha-beta-depleted transplantation in children. TCRdb re-called the PCR reads with MiXCR, one entry per CDR3 protein. Seen here are 450,000 to 600,000 distinct CDR3 sequences, 15% to 20% observed once, and the top ten hold 3% to 3.5%. Specimen: PBMCs from the stem cell graft donor, collected from the stem cell graft. These receptor sequences come from a human donor who donated a stem cell graft to a child with acute lymphoblastic leukemia. Both conserved end residues are part of each CDR3. The D gene is left open where the match is weak. Only some rows state a clone size, as once, few, many or a class for expanded clones.

>TRBV3-1|TRBD2|TRBJ2-3|few
TGTGCCAGCAGCCAAGCCGGGAGGACATCGGATACGCAGTATTTT
CASSQAGRTSDTQYF
>TRBV20-1|.|TRBJ2-1|few
TGCAGTGCCCACACCGGGGGCGGGGGATGGTTCTTC
CSAHTGGGGWFF
>TRBV3-1|.|TRBJ2-5|.
TGTGCCAGCAGCCAAGGGACAGACGAGACCCAGTACTTC
CASSQGTDETQYF
>TRBV29-1|.|TRBJ2-7|few
TGCAGCGTTGAGGCCAGCTCCTACGAGCAGTACTTC
CSVEASSYEQYF
>TRBV5-1|.|TRBJ1-1|few
TGCGCCAGCAGCTTGGCCGTCAGCATTGGCGGGAACACTGAAGCTTTCTTT
CASSLAVSIGGNTEAFF
>TRBV7-6|TRBD2|TRBJ2-1|.
TGTGCCAGCACAGCACTAGCGGGAACGAATGAGCAGTTCTTC
CASTALAGTNEQFF
>TRBV5-1|.|TRBJ2-7|few
TGCGCCAGCAGCTTGGGGCCCTTAGGCGGAAATTACTACGAGCAGTACTTC
CASSLGPLGGNYYEQYF
>TRBV5-1|TRBD2|TRBJ2-1|few
TGCGCCAGCAGCTTGCCCGCTAGCGGGACCTACAATGAGCAGTTCTTC
CASSLPASGTYNEQFF
>TRBV19|TRBD1|TRBJ2-3|.
TGTGCCAGTAGTGATCCCGGGACAGTTCATACGCAGTATTTT
CASSDPGTVHTQYF
>TRBV2|.|TRBJ2-7|few
TGTGCCAGCAGTGCCGGGACAAGACTGTACGAGCAGTACTTC
CASSAGTRLYEQYF
>TRBV12-3/TRBV12-4|.|TRBJ2-1|few
TGTGCCAGCACCCCTCCCGGGCGCGATGAGCAGTTCTTC
CASTPPGRDEQFF
>TRBV5-1|.|TRBJ2-5|.
TGCGCCAGCAGCTTCGAAGGGCCTCGGCCCCAAGAGACCCAGTACTTC
CASSFEGPRPQETQYF
>TRBV20-1|.|TRBJ1-2|.
TGCAGTGCGGCCGGAAATAACTATGGCTACACCTTC
CSAAGNNYGYTF
>TRBV9|.|TRBJ2-3|few
TGTGCCAGCAGCGCCTGGGACTCACCCACAGATACGCAGTATTTT
CASSAWDSPTDTQYF
>TRBV12-3/TRBV12-4|.|TRBJ2-3|.
TGTGCCAGCAGTTTAGCGTCTGCAAGAAGCACAGATACGCAGTATTTT
CASSLASARSTDTQYF
>TRBV18|.|TRBJ2-7|few
TGTGCCAGCTCACCATCATCCCTCGAGCAGTACTTC
CASSPSSLEQYF
>TRBV5-1|.|TRBJ2-3|few
TGCGCCAGCAGCCCCGGGAGTCTCACAGATACGCAGTATTTT
CASSPGSLTDTQYF
>TRBV7-9|.|TRBJ2-5|.
TGTGCCAGCAGCTTAGTCCGGCAGGGCCAAGAGACCCAGTACTTC
CASSLVRQGQETQYF
>TRBV20-1|TRBD1|TRBJ2-7|.
TGCAGTGCTAGAGATCCAGGGACAGGAGGCTACGAGCAGTACTTC
CSARDPGTGGYEQYF
>TRBV20-1|TRBD2|TRBJ2-1|.
TGCAGTGCGCAAAGCCTAGCGGGGCTACACAATGACCAGTTCTTC
CSAQSLAGLHNDQFF
>TRBV12-3/TRBV12-4|.|TRBJ1-4|.
TGTGCCAGCAGGGCCCGACAGGCGAGAGGGGAAAAACTGTTTTTT
CASRARQARGEKLFF
>TRBV5-1|TRBD1|TRBJ2-3|.
TGCGCCAGCAGCCCAATGGGACAGAGCACAGATACGCAGTATTTT
CASSPMGQSTDTQYF
>TRBV6-5|.|TRBJ1-2|.
TGTGCCAGCAGTTTGTCAGCTACCTATGGCTACACCTTC
CASSLSATYGYTF
>TRBV29-1|.|TRBJ1-2|few
TGCAGCGCCAAACCGGACCTCTATGGCTACACCTTC
CSAKPDLYGYTF
>TRBV12-3/TRBV12-4|.|TRBJ2-1|.
TGTGCCAGCAGTTTCGGAATTTCGGGATATTACAATGAGCAGTTCTTC
CASSFGISGYYNEQFF
>TRBV27|.|TRBJ2-1|.
TGTGCCAGCAGTTTCGAAACCCAAGCGGCTTACAATGAGCAGTTCTTC
CASSFETQAAYNEQFF
>TRBV20-1|TRBD1|TRBJ2-2|.
TGCAGTGCTAGAGATTGGACAGGGGCCACCGGGGAGCTGTTTTTT
CSARDWTGATGELFF
>TRBV7-2|TRBD2|TRBJ2-7|.
TGTGCCAGCAGCTTTCACGTGACTAGCGGTTACGAGCAGTACTTC
CASSFHVTSGYEQYF
>TRBV7-7|TRBD1|TRBJ1-1|.
TGTGCCAGCAGCCCAAAATCGGACAGGGAGTGGTACACTGAAGCTTTCTTT
CASSPKSDREWYTEAFF
>TRBV29-1|.|TRBJ2-3|.
TGCAGCGTATGGGAGTTCACAGATACGCAGTATTTT
CSVWEFTDTQYF
>TRBV10-3|TRBD1|TRBJ1-2|few
TGTGCCATCAGGCCCGACAGGGGAGAGGGTTCGTGGGGCTACACCTTC
CAIRPDRGEGSWGYTF
>TRBV6-5|TRBD1|TRBJ2-1|.
TGTGCCAGCAGTTACTGGGGACAGCACAATGAGCAGTTCTTC
CASSYWGQHNEQFF
>TRBV20-1|.|TRBJ2-3|few
TGCAGTGCAAGGACTCCTAGCACAGATACGCAGTATTTT
CSARTPSTDTQYF
>TRBV7-9|.|TRBJ2-3|.
TGTGCCAGCAGCTTATGGGACCTAGGTACGCAGTATTTT
CASSLWDLGTQYF
>TRBV5-1|TRBD2|TRBJ2-5|.
TGCGCCAGCAGCTTTAGCGGGGGCAGGTACCAAGAGACCCAGTACTTC
CASSFSGGRYQETQYF
>TRBV12-3/TRBV12-4|.|TRBJ2-2|few
TGTGCCAGCAGTCCGCAGGGGTGGAAAACCGGGGAGCTGTTTTTT
CASSPQGWKTGELFF
>TRBV2|TRBD2|TRBJ2-1|few
TGTGCCAGCAGTGAGGGACTAGCGGGATTTGGTGAGCAGTTCTTC
CASSEGLAGFGEQFF
>TRBV7-9|TRBD2|TRBJ2-3|.
TGTGCCAGCAGCTCGGAGCGGGAAGCGCGGCGGAATACGCAGTATTTT
CASSSEREARRNTQYF
>TRBV20-1|.|TRBJ2-3|few
TGCAGTGCACCGTGGCGCGGAGATCTCCTCGATACGCAGTATTTT
CSAPWRGDLLDTQYF
>TRBV18|.|TRBJ2-2|few
TGTGCCAGCTCACCTGCGGATACCGGGGAGCTGTTTTTT
CASSPADTGELFF
>TRBV6-1|TRBD1|TRBJ1-2|few
TGTGCCAGCATGCCAAGACAGGGGAACTATGGCTACACCTTC
CASMPRQGNYGYTF
>TRBV29-1|.|TRBJ2-4|few
TGCAGCGTTCAGACTAGGTTGAACATTCAGTACTTC
CSVQTRLNIQYF
>TRBV7-3|.|TRBJ1-1|.
TGTGCCAGCAGCTTACCTGCGGTTGCAGCTTTCTTT
CASSLPAVAAFF
>TRBV5-1|.|TRBJ2-1|.
TGCGCCAGCAGCCCATTACTAGACCTTAAGCAGTTCTTC
CASSPLLDLKQFF
>TRBV9|.|TRBJ1-2|.
TGTGCCAGCAGCGTAGTGCCAACGGGCTATGGCTACACCTTC
CASSVVPTGYGYTF
>TRBV12-3/TRBV12-4|.|TRBJ1-1|.
TGTGCCAGCAGCAGCGACAACATTAACGAAGCTTTCTTT
CASSSDNINEAFF
>TRBV7-2|TRBD1|TRBJ1-4|few
TGTGCCAGCAGCGGGACAGGGTCTGCAACTAATGAAAAACTGTTTTTT
CASSGTGSATNEKLFF
>TRBV12-3/TRBV12-4|.|TRBJ2-1|few
TGTGCCAGCCACTCACTGGCGGGCCAACCCAATGAGCAGTTCTTC
CASHSLAGQPNEQFF
>TRBV5-5|TRBD1|TRBJ2-7|.
TGTGCCAGCAGCTGGGGACAGGGGCTCGCCTACGAGCAGTACTTC
CASSWGQGLAYEQYF
>TRBV27|TRBD1|TRBJ1-6|.
TGTGCCAGCAGTAACCTGGGACAGTCTAATTCACCCCTCCACTTT
CASSNLGQSNSPLHF